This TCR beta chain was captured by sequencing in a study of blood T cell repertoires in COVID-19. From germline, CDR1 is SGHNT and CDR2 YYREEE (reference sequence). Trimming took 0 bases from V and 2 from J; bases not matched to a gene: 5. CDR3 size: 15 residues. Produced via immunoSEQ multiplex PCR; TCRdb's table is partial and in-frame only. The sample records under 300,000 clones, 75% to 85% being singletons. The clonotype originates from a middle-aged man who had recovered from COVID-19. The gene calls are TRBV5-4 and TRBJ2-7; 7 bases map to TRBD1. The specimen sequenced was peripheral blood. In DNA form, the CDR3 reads TGTGCCAGCAGCTTGGGGGGACAGTTAGCCTACGAGCAGTACTTC. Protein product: CASSLGGQLAYEQYF.